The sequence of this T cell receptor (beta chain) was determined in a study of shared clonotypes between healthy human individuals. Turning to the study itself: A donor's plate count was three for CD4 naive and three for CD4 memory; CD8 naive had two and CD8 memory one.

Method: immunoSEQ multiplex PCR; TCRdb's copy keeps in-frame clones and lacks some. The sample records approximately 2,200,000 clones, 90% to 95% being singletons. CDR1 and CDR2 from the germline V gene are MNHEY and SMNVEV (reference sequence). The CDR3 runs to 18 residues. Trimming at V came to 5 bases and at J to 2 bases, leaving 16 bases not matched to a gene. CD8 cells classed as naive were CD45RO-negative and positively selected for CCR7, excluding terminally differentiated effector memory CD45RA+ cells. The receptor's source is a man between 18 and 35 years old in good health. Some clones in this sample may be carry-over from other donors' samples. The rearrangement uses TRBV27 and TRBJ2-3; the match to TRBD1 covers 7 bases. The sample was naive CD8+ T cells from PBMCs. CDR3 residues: CASSQLGRGGPITDTQYF. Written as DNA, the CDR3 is TGTGCCAGCAGTCAATTGGGGAGAGGGGGCCCCATCACAGATACGCAGTATTTT.